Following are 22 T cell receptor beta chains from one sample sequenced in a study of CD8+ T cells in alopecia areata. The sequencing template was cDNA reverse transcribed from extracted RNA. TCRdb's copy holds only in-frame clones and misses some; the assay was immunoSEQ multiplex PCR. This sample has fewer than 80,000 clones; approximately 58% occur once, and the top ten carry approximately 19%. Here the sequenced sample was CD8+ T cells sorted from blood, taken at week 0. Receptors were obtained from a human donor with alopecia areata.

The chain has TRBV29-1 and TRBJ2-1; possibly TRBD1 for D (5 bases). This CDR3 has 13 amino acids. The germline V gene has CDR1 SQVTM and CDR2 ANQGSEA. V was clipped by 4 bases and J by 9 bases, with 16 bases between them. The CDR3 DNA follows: TGCAGCGTTGTCCCCAGGGTAATTAGTGAGCAGTTCTTC. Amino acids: CSVVPRVISEQFF.

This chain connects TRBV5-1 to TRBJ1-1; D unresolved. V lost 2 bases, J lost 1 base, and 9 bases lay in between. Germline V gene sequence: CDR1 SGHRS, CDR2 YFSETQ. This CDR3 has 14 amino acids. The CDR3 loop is CASSLAGRNTEAFF. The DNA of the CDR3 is TGCGCCAGCAGCTTAGCGGGGAGGAACACTGAAGCTTTCTTT.

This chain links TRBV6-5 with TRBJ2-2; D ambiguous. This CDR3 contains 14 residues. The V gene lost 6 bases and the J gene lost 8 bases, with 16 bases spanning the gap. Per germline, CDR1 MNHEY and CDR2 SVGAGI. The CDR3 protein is CASRMVGSSGELFF. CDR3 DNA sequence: TGTGCCAGCAGGATGGTGGGAAGTAGTGGGGAGCTGTTTTTT.

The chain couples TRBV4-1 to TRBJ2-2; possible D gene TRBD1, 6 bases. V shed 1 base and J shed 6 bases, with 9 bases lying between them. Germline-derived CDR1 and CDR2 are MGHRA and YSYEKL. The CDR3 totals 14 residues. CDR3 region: CASSQGQVAGELFF. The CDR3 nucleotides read TGCGCCAGCAGCCAAGGACAGGTGGCCGGGGAGCTGTTTTTT.

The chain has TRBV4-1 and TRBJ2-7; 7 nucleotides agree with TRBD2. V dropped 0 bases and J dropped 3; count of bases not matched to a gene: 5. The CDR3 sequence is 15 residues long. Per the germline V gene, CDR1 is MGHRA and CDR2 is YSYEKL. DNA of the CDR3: TGCGCCAGCAGCCAAGAGCGGCGGGAGTACTACGAGCAGTACTTC. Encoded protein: CASSQERREYYEQYF.

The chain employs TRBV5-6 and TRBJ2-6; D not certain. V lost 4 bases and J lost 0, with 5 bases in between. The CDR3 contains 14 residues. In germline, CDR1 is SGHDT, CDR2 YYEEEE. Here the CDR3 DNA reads TGTGCCAGCAGCCCGTCCTCTGGGGCCAACGTCCTGACTTTC. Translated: CASSPSSGANVLTF.

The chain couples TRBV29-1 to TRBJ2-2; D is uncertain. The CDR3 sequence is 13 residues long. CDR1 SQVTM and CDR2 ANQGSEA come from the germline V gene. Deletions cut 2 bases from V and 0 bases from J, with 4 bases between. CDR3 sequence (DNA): TGCAGCGTTGAAACGACGAACACCGGGGAGCTGTTTTTT. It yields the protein CSVETTNTGELFF.

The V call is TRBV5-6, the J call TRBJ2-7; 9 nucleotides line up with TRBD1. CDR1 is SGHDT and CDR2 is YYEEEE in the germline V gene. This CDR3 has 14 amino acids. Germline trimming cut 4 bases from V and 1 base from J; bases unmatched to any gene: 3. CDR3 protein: CASSGGQGSYEQYF. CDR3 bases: TGTGCCAGCAGCGGAGGACAGGGGTCCTACGAGCAGTACTTC.

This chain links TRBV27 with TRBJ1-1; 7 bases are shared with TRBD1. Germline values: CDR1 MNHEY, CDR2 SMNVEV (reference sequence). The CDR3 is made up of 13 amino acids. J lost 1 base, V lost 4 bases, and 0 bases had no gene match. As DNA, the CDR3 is TGTGCCAGCAGTTGGACAGGGAACACTGAAGCTTTCTTT. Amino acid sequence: CASSWTGNTEAFF.

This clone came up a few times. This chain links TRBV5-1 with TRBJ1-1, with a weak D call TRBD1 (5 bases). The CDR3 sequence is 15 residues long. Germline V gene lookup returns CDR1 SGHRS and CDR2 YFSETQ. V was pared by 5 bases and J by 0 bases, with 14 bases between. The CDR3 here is CASRDEGTVNTEAFF. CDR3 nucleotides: TGCGCCAGCAGGGACGAAGGGACGGTGAACACTGAAGCTTTCTTT.

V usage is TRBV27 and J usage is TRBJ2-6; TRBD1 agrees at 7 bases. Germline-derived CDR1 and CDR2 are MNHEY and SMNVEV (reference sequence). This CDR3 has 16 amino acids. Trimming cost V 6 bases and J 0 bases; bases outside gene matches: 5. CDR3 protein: CASSRGQLSGANVLTF. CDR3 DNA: TGTGCCAGCAGCCGGGGACAGCTCTCTGGGGCCAACGTCCTGACTTTC.

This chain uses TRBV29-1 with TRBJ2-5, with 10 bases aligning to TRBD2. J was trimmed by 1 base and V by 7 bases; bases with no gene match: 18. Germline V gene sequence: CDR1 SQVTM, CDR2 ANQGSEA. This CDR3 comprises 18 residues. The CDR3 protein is CSARGGTSGDSPQETQYF. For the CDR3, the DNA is TGCAGCGCCCGAGGGGGCACTAGCGGGGACAGCCCCCAAGAGACCCAGTACTTC.

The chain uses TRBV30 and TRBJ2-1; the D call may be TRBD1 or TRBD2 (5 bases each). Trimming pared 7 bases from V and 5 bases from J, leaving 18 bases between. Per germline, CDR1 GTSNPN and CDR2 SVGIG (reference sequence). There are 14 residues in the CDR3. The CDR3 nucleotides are TGTGCCTCACTCGGGGATTGGGGGAACAATGAGCAGTTCTTC. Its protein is CASLGDWGNNEQFF.

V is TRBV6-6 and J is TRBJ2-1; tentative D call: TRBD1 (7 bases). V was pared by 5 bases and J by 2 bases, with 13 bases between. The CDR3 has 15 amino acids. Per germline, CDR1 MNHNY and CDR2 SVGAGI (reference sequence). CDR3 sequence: CASSPQGGPYNEQFF. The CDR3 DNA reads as TGTGCCAGCAGTCCGCAGGGGGGTCCCTACAATGAGCAGTTCTTC.

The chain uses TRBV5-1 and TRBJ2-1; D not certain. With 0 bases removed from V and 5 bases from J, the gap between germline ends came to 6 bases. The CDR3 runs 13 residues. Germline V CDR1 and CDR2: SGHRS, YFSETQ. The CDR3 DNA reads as TGCGCCAGCAGCTTGGTCGGTCACAATGAGCAGTTCTTC. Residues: CASSLVGHNEQFF.

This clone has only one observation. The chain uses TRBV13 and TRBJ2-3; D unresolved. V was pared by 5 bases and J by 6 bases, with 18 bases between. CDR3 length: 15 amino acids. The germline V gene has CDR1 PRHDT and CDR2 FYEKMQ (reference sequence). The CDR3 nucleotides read TGTGCCAGCAGCCTCCAAGTAGGGTCCTACGATACGCAGTATTTT. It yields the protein CASSLQVGSYDTQYF.

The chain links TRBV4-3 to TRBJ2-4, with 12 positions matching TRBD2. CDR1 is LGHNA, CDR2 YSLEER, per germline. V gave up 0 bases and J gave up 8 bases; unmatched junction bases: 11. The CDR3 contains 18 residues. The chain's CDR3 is CASSQDGLAGGGEDIQYF. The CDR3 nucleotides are TGCGCCAGCAGCCAAGATGGTCTAGCGGGAGGGGGGGAAGACATTCAGTACTTC.

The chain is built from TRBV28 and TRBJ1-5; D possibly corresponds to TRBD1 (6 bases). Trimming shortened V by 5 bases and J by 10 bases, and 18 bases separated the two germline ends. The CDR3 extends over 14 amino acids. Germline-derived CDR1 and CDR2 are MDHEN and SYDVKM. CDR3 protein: CASSPRGGRTPQHF. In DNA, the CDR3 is TGTGCCAGCAGTCCTAGGGGGGGCCGTACACCCCAGCATTTT.

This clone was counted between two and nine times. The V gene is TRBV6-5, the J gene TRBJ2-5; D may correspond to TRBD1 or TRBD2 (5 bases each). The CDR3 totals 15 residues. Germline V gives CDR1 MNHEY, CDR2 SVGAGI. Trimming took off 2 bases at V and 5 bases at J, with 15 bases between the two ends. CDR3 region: CASSYEGRLFETQYF. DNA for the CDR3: TGTGCCAGCAGTTACGAGGGGCGCTTATTCGAGACCCAGTACTTC.

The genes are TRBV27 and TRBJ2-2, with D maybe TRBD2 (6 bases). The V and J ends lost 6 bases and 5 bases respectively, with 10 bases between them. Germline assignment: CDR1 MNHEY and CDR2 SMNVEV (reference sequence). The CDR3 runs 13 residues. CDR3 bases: TGTGCCAGCAGGGCAGCGGGTACCGGGGAGCTGTTTTTT. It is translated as CASRAAGTGELFF.

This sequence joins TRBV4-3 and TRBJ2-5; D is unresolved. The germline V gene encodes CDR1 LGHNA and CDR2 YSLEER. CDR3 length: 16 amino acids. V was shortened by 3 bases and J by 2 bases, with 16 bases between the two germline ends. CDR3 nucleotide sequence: TGCGCCAGCAGCCACCCCCCCGAGAGGCTTCAAGAGACCCAGTACTTC. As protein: CASSHPPERLQETQYF.

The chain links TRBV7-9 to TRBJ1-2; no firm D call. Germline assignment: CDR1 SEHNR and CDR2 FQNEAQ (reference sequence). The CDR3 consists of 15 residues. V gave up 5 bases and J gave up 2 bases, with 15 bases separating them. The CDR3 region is CASSRTGLGNYGYTF. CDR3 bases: TGTGCCAGCAGCCGAACTGGCCTGGGGAACTATGGCTACACCTTC.